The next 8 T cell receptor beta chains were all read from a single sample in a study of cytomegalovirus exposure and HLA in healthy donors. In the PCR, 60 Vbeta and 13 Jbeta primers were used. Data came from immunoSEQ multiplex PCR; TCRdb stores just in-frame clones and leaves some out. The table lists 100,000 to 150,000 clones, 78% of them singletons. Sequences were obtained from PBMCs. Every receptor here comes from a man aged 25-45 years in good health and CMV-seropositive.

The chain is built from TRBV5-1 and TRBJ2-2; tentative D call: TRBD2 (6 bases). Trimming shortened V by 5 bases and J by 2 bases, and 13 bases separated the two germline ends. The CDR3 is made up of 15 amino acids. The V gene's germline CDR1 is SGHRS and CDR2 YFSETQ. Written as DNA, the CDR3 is TGCGCCAGCAGTCGGCGGGGCCAAAACACCGGGGAGCTGTTTTTT. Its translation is CASSRRGQNTGELFF.

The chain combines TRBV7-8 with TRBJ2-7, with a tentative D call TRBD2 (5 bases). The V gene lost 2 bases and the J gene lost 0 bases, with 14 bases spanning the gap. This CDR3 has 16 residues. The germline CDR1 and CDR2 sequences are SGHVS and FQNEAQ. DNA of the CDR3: TGTGCCAGCAGCTTAACCCACACGGCGGGCTCCTACGAGCAGTACTTC. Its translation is CASSLTHTAGSYEQYF.

CDR3 sequence: CASGRLAGVGNEQYF. The DNA for the CDR3 is TGTGCCAGTGGGAGACTAGCGGGAGTGGGAAACGAGCAGTACTTC. J is TRBJ2-7 and V is TRBV19, with 12 bases identical to TRBD2. Trimming removed 8 bases from V and 5 bases from J; junction bases left unmatched: 10. From germline, CDR1 is LNHDA and CDR2 SQIVND (reference sequence). CDR3 length equals 15 residues.

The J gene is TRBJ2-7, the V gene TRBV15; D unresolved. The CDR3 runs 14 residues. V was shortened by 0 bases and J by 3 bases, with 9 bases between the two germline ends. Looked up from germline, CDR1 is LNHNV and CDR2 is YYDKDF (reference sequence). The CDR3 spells CATSRDLADYEQYF. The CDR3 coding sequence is TGTGCCACCAGCAGAGATTTAGCTGACTACGAGCAGTACTTC.

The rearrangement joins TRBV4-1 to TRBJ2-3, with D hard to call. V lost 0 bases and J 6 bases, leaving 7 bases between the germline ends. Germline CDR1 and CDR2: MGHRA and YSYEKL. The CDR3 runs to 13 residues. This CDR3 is CASSQEALDTQYF. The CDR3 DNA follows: TGCGCCAGCAGCCAAGAGGCTCTGGATACGCAGTATTTT.

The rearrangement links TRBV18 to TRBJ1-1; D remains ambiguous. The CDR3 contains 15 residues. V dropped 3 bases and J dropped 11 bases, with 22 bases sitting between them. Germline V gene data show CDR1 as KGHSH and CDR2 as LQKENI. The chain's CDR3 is CASSPPGGVQDRAFF. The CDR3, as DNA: TGTGCCAGCTCACCCCCCGGTGGTGTCCAGGATAGGGCTTTCTTT.

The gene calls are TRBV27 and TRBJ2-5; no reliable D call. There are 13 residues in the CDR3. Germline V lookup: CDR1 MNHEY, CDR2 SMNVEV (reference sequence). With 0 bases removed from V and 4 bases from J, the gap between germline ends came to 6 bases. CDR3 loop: CASSLSGGETQYF. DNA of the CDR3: TGTGCCAGCAGTTTATCTGGCGGAGAGACCCAGTACTTC.

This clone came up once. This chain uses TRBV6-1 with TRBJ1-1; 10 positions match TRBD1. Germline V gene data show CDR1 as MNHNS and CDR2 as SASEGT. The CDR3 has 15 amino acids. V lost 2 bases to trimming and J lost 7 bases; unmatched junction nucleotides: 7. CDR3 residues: CASSEMGQGRDEAFF. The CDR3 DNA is TGTGCCAGCAGTGAAATGGGACAGGGGCGGGATGAAGCTTTCTTT.